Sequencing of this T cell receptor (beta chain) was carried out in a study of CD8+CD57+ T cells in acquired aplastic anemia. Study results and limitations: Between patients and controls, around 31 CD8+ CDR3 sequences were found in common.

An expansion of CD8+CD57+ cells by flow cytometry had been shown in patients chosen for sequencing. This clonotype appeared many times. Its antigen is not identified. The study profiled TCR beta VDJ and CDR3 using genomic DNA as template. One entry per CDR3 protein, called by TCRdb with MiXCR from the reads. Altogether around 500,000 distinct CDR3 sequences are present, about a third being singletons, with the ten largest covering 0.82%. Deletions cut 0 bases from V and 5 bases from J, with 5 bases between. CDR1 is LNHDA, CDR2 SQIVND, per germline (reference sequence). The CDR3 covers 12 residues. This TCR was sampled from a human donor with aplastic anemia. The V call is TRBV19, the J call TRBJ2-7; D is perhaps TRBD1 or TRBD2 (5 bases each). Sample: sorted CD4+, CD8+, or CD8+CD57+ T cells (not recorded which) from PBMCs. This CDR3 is CASSIEGDEQYF. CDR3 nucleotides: TGTGCCAGTAGTATAGAGGGGGACGAGCAGTACTTC.